One and the same sample provided the 13 T cell receptor beta chains below, sequenced in a study of T cells in tuberculosis. The table came from immunoSEQ multiplex PCR; TCRdb's copy has only in-frame clones and leaves some out. This table holds about 58,000 clones, around 90% found once. Cells were sorted from thawed PBMC rested overnight and stained with GMM-loaded CD1B tetramer, viability dye and anti-CD3. CD1B tetramers were loaded with Rhodococcus equi-derived C32 glucose monomycolate. Specimen: CD1b-GMM tetramer-negative cells sorted from PBMCs. The origin of the receptors is an adult woman with latent tuberculosis.

The chain links TRBV7-2 to TRBJ1-2; perhaps TRBD1 as D (5 bases). This CDR3 contains 15 residues. Trimming shortened V by 1 base and J by 8 bases, and 17 bases separated the two germline ends. Per germline, CDR1 SGHTA and CDR2 FQGNSA. CDR3 sequence reads: CASSLVGGAGEGYTF. CDR3 bases: TGTGCCAGCAGCTTAGTCGGCGGGGCCGGGGAAGGCTACACCTTC.

The gene calls are TRBV4-1 and TRBJ2-7; perhaps TRBD1 as D (6 bases). This CDR3 has 17 amino acids. With 2 bases removed from V and 3 bases from J, the gap between germline ends came to 20 bases. Looked up from germline, CDR1 is MGHRA and CDR2 is YSYEKL. Written as DNA, the CDR3 is TGCGCCAGCAGCCAACTCCCCTCCTGGGCAGGGGTCTACGAGCAGTACTTC. Its protein product is CASSQLPSWAGVYEQYF.

V gene TRBV7-3 combines with J gene TRBJ2-1; 8 bases match TRBD2. V gave up 5 bases and J gave up 10 bases; unmatched junction bases: 4. The CDR3 covers 12 residues. The germline V gene has CDR1 SGHTA and CDR2 FQGTGA. This CDR3 reads CASSRGGDEQFF. CDR3 DNA sequence: TGTGCCAGCAGCCGGGGGGGAGACGAGCAGTTCTTC.

About this clone: One junction end disagrees with the germline gene, perhaps due to a read error. V gene TRBV7-7 combines with J gene TRBJ2-2; 7 nucleotides line up with TRBD1. The germline gives CDR1 SSHAT, CDR2 FNYEAQ (reference sequence). CDR3 length: 16 residues. CDR3 coding DNA: TGTGCTAGCAGCTCGGTCGAGGGGGCCTACACCGGGGAGCTGTTTTTT. Its translation: CASSSVEGAYTGELFF.

V and J are TRBV28 and TRBJ2-1; 10 bases line up with TRBD2. The germline V gene encodes CDR1 MDHEN and CDR2 SYDVKM. The trim removed 6 bases at V and 2 bases at J, leaving 4 bases unmatched. The CDR3 totals 15 residues. The CDR3 loop is CASRRAGGTYNEQFF. The CDR3 bases are TGTGCCAGCAGGCGAGCGGGGGGGACCTACAATGAGCAGTTCTTC.

This clone was found a few times. This CDR3 is CASSDRDRGRDGYTF. The CDR3 region has the DNA TGTGCCAGCAGTGACCGGGACAGGGGTAGGGATGGCTACACCTTC. The gene calls are TRBV27 and TRBJ1-2; 10 bases agree with TRBD1. The ends lost 5 bases at V and 6 bases at J; junction bases unmatched: 9. Germline V gives CDR1 MNHEY, CDR2 SMNVEV (reference sequence). The length of the CDR3 is 15 residues.

The gene calls are TRBV7-2 and TRBJ1-2; 9 bases fit TRBD1. Trimming removed 5 bases from V and 7 bases from J; junction bases left unmatched: 5. The CDR3 covers 13 residues. Per the germline V gene, CDR1 is SGHTA and CDR2 is FQGNSA. CDR3 in amino acids: CASSLQGAGGYTF. The CDR3 DNA is TGTGCCAGCAGCCTACAGGGGGCCGGTGGCTACACCTTC.

The CDR3, as DNA: TGTGCCAGCAGTGTCGTACAGGGCTACGAGCAGTACTTC. Amino acid sequence: CASSVVQGYEQYF. This chain links TRBV2 with TRBJ2-7, with D possibly matching TRBD1 (6 bases). In germline, CDR1 is SNHLY, CDR2 FYNNEI. V was cut by 4 bases and J by 3 bases, with 10 bases left in between. The CDR3 is 13 amino acids.

The chain couples TRBV27 to TRBJ2-7; D is uncertain. Germline V gene lookup returns CDR1 MNHEY and CDR2 SMNVEV (reference sequence). The CDR3 length is 12 residues. The V end lost 5 bases, the J end lost 6 bases, and 11 bases lay between the germline ends. The CDR3 DNA reads TGTGCCAGCAGTACCCTTAGAGGCGAGCAGTACTTC. Protein sequence: CASSTLRGEQYF.

The chain has TRBV28 and TRBJ1-1; tentative D call: TRBD1 (6 bases). The CDR3 spans 16 residues. Trimming removed 6 bases at V and 6 bases at J, with 23 bases between. Germline values: CDR1 MDHEN, CDR2 SYDVKM. This CDR3 is CASSSTGTPGRPEAFF. CDR3 in DNA: TGTGCCAGCAGCTCCACCGGGACACCGGGTCGACCTGAAGCTTTCTTT.

V gene TRBV9 combines with J gene TRBJ1-1, with 9 positions matching TRBD1. V shed 3 bases and J 10 bases; nucleotides not matched to a gene: 10. The CDR3 has 14 amino acids. Per germline, CDR1 SGDLS and CDR2 YYNGEE. CDR3 region: CASSEGQGTRGAFF. The CDR3 region has the DNA TGTGCCAGCAGCGAAGGACAGGGGACGCGAGGAGCTTTCTTT.

The chain joins TRBV9 to TRBJ2-5; 8 nucleotides match TRBD2. The CDR3 covers 15 residues. J was trimmed by 1 base and V by 4 bases; bases with no gene match: 6. Germline loops: CDR1 SGDLS, CDR2 YYNGEE. The DNA for the CDR3 is TGTGCCAGCAGCCCCAGCGGGGGAGGCCAAGAGACCCAGTACTTC. Residues: CASSPSGGGQETQYF. Using reference TRBV9 and TRBJ2-5 for the parts outside the CDR3, the full variable domain is DSGVTQTPKHLITATGQRVTLRCSPRSGDLSVYWYQQSLDQGLQFLIQYYNGEERAKGNILERFSAQQFPDLHSELNLSSLELGDSALYFCASSPSGGGQETQYFGPGTRLLVL.

This chain connects TRBV19 to TRBJ2-5; possibly TRBD1 for D (6 bases). From germline, CDR1 is LNHDA and CDR2 SQIVND (reference sequence). V was shortened by 1 base and J by 5 bases, with 23 bases between the two germline ends. The CDR3 is 18 amino acids. In DNA, the CDR3 is TGTGCCAGTAGTATAGTAGGTGCCGGGACATCGATGAGGGAGACCCAGTACTTC. Translated: CASSIVGAGTSMRETQYF.